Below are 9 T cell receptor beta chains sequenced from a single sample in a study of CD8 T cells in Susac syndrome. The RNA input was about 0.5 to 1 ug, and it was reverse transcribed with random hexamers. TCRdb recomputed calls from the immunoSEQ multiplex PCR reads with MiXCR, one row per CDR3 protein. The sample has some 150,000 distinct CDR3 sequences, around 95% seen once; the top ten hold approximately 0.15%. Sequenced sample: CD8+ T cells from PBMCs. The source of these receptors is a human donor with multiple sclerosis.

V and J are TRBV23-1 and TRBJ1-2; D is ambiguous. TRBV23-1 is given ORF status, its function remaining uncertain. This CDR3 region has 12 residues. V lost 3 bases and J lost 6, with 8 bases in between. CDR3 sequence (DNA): TGCGCCAGCAGTCATACAGACAATGGCTACACCTTC. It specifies CASSHTDNGYTF.

The CDR3 loop is CASSPGQGASNQPQHF. CDR3 DNA: TGTGCCAGCAGTCCCGGACAGGGCGCCAGCAATCAGCCCCAGCATTTT. The genes are TRBV27 and TRBJ1-5, with 8 bases aligning to TRBD1. J gave up 1 base and V 5 bases, and 7 bases lay outside the gene matches. The CDR3 spans 16 residues. The V gene's germline CDR1 is MNHEY and CDR2 SMNVEV (reference sequence).

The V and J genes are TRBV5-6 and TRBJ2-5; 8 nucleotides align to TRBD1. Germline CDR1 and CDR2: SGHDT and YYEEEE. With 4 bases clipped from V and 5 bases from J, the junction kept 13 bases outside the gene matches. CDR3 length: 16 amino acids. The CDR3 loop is CASSEDGRGLVETQYF. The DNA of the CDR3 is TGTGCCAGCAGCGAGGACGGCAGGGGGCTAGTGGAGACCCAGTACTTC.

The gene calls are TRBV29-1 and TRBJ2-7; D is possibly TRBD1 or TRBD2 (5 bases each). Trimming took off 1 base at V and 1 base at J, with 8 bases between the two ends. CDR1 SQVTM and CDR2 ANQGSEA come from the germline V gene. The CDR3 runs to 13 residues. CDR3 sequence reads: CSVEAGRSYEQYF. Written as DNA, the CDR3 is TGCAGCGTTGAAGCGGGACGGTCCTACGAGCAGTACTTC.

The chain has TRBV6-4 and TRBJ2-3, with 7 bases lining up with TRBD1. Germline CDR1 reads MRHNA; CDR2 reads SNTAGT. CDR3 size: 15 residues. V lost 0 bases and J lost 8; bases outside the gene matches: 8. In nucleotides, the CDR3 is TGTGCCAGCAGTGACTCGAAGGGGGCATGGGGTACGCAGTATTTT. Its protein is CASSDSKGAWGTQYF.

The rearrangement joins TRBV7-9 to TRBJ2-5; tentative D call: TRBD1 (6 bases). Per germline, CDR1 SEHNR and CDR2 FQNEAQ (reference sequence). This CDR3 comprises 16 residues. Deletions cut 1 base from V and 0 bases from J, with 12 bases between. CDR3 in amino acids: CASSLVDSRYQETQYF. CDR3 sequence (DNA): TGTGCCAGCAGCTTAGTGGACAGCCGCTACCAAGAGACCCAGTACTTC.

The CDR3 nucleotides are TGTGCCAGCAGGGAGACAGGGGGAAAAGAGACCCAGTACTTC. Translation gives CASRETGGKETQYF. J is TRBJ2-5 and V is TRBV6-5, with 9 positions matching TRBD1. There are 14 residues in the CDR3. V was pared by 6 bases and J by 3 bases, with 5 bases of the junction left unmatched. Germline CDR1 MNHEY, CDR2 SVGAGI.

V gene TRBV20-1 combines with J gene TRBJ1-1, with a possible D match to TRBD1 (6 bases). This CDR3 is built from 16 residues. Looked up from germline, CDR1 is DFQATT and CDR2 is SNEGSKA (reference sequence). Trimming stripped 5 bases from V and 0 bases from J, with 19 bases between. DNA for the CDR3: TGCAGTGCTGAAGACAGGAGACAGGTTATGAACACTGAAGCTTTCTTT. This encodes CSAEDRRQVMNTEAFF.

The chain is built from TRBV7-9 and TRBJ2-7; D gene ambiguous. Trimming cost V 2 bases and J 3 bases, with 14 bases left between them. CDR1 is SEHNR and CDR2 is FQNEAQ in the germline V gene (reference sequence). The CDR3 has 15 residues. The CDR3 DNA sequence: TGTGCCAGCAGCTTAACAACTAACCTAGACTACGAGCAGTACGTC. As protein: CASSLTTNLDYEQYV.